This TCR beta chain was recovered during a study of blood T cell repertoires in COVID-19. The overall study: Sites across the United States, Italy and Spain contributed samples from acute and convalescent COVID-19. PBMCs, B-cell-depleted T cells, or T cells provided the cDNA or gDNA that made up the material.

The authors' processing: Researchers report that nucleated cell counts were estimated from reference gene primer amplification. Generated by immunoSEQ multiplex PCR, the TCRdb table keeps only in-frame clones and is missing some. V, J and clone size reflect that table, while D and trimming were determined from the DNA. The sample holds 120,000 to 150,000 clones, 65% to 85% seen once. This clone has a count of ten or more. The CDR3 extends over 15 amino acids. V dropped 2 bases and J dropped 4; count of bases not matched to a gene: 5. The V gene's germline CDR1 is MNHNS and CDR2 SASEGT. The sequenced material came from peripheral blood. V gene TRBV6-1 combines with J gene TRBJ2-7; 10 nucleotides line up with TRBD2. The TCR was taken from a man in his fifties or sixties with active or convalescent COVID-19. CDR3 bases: TGTGCCAGCAGTGAAACTGTAGCGGGAGGTTACGAGCAGTACTTC. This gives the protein CASSETVAGGYEQYF.